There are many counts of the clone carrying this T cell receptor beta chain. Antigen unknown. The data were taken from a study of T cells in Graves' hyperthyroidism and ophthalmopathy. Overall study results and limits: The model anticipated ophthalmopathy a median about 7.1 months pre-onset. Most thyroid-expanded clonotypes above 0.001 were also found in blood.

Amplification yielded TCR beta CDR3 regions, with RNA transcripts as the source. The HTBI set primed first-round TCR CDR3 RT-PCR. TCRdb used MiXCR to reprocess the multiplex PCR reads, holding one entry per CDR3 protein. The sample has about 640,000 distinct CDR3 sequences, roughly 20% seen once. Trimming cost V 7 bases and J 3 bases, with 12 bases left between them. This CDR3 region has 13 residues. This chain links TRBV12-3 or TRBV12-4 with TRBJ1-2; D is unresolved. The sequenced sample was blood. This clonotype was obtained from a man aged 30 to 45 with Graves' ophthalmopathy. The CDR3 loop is CASTFSRDYGYTF. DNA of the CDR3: TGTGCCAGCACCTTCTCGAGGGACTATGGCTACACCTTC.